This entry lists 32 T cell receptor beta chains sequenced from one sample in a study of T cell responses to AZD1222 COVID-19 vaccine. Measured with immunoSEQ multiplex PCR; TCRdb has only the in-frame clones, and not every one. The sample includes about 140,000 clones. The source material was peripheral blood. These receptors were obtained from an adult in good health.

CDR3 DNA: TGTGCCAGCTCACCCAGGATCACAAGTTCTGGAAACACCATATATTTT. Translation: CASSPRITSSGNTIYF. J is TRBJ1-3 and V is TRBV18; D unresolved. The germline V gene has CDR1 KGHSH and CDR2 LQKENI. The CDR3 sequence is 16 residues long. With 3 bases removed from V and 1 base from J, the gap between germline ends came to 13 bases.

This chain uses TRBV12-5 with TRBJ2-7, with D perhaps TRBD1 or TRBD2 (5 bases each). The germline CDR1 and CDR2 sequences are LGHNT and FRNRAP. CDR3 length: 16 amino acids. V gave up 0 bases and J gave up 5 bases, with 17 bases separating them. This CDR3 is CASGLVLGRSGHEQYF. The CDR3 nucleotides read TGTGCTAGTGGTTTGGTACTAGGCAGGTCGGGGCACGAGCAGTACTTC.

The CDR3 loop is CASSIGADLGGKLFF. CDR3 DNA: TGTGCCAGTAGTATTGGCGCAGACTTGGGGGGAAAACTGTTTTTT. This chain uses TRBV19 with TRBJ1-4; a possible D gene is TRBD1 (5 bases). This CDR3 has 15 amino acids. Germline values: CDR1 LNHDA, CDR2 SQIVND (reference sequence). V lost 3 bases to trimming and J lost 10 bases, with 18 bases between them. The variable domain in full, completed from reference TRBV19 and TRBJ1-4, reads DGGITQSPKYLFRKEGQNVTLSCEQNLNHDAMYWYRQDPGQGLRLIYYSQIVNDFQKGDIAEGYSVSREKKESFPLTVTSAQKNPTAFYLCASSIGADLGGKLFFGSGTQLSVL.

This rearrangement joins TRBV2 to TRBJ2-7; no firm D call. Germline assignment: CDR1 SNHLY and CDR2 FYNNEI. CDR3 length: 11 residues. Between the trimmed V and J ends, which lost 7 bases and 4 bases, there was a span of 8 bases. The CDR3 nucleotides are TGTGCCAGCACCCCGGTATACGAGCAGTACTTC. Translation gives CASTPVYEQYF.

The chain joins TRBV10-3 to TRBJ1-2, with a tentative D call TRBD1 (5 bases). Trimming removed 11 bases from V and 3 bases from J, with 16 bases in between. In germline, CDR1 is ENHRY, CDR2 SYGVKD. CDR3 length: 13 amino acids. CDR3 nucleotides: TGTGCCTCCAGCGGGGGGGTCGACTATGGCTACACCTTC. This gives the protein CASSGGVDYGYTF.

CDR3 sequence reads: CASSLPGASPLHF. The CDR3 DNA sequence: TGTGCCAGCAGTTTACCAGGGGCTTCACCCCTCCACTTT. The V gene is TRBV12-3 or TRBV12-4, the J gene TRBJ1-6, with D possibly TRBD1 on 6 matching bases. The V end lost 2 bases, the J end lost 9 bases, and 8 bases lay between the germline ends. This CDR3 contains 13 residues.

The chain employs TRBV30 and TRBJ2-1, with 8 nucleotides matching TRBD2. CDR1 is GTSNPN, CDR2 SVGIG, per germline (reference sequence). V shed 1 base, J shed 12 bases, and the junction held 8 bases outside the gene matches. The CDR3 loop spans 13 amino acids. The CDR3 nucleotides read TGTGCCTGGAGTGAGAGCACCCGGGAGGGGCAGTTCTTC. Translating gives CAWSESTREGQFF.

The V gene is TRBV2, the J gene TRBJ2-2; 8 bases match TRBD2. The CDR3 loop spans 14 amino acids. V lost 6 bases to trimming and J lost 5 bases; unmatched junction nucleotides: 5. Germline V gene data show CDR1 as SNHLY and CDR2 as FYNNEI. The CDR3 region has the DNA TGTGCCAGCAGGGGCATAGCGGGGACCGGGGAGCTGTTTTTT. Amino acid sequence: CASRGIAGTGELFF.

The V gene is TRBV6-5, the J gene TRBJ1-1, with D unresolved. Trimming removed 4 bases from V and 0 bases from J, with 12 bases in between. Germline-derived CDR1 and CDR2 are MNHEY and SVGAGI. The CDR3 runs 15 residues. CDR3 region: CASSLAGNMNTEAFF. CDR3 bases: TGTGCCAGCAGTTTGGCCGGGAACATGAACACTGAAGCTTTCTTT.

The chain carries TRBV19 and TRBJ2-7; TRBD2 matches 9 bases. Germline CDR1 reads LNHDA; CDR2 reads SQIVND (reference sequence). V lost 4 bases and J lost 5; bases outside the gene matches: 9. The CDR3 contains 15 residues. CDR3 in amino acids: CASSTQAGGRHEQYF. The CDR3 DNA follows: TGTGCCAGTAGTACCCAAGCGGGGGGAAGACACGAGCAGTACTTC.

The V call is TRBV28, the J call TRBJ2-7; perhaps TRBD1 as D (5 bases). V was shortened by 5 bases and J by 2 bases, with 13 bases between the two germline ends. Looked up from germline, CDR1 is MDHEN and CDR2 is SYDVKM. The CDR3 sequence is 14 residues long. This CDR3 reads CASSPPGKPYEQYF. The DNA for the CDR3 is TGTGCCAGCAGTCCGCCAGGGAAGCCCTACGAGCAGTACTTC.

This sequence joins TRBV5-1 and TRBJ1-1; D ambiguous. Trimming took 4 bases from V and 1 from J, leaving 14 bases between them. Germline V gene data show CDR1 as SGHRS and CDR2 as YFSETQ. The CDR3 contains 15 residues. CDR3 protein: CASSPSGITNTEAFF. CDR3 sequence (DNA): TGCGCCAGCAGCCCCTCGGGGATCACGAACACTGAAGCTTTCTTT. Full variable domain (outside the CDR3, taken from reference TRBV5-1 and TRBJ1-1): KAGVTQTPRYLIKTRGQQVTLSCSPISGHRSVSWYQQTPGQGLQFLFEYFSETQRNKGNFPGRFSGRQFSNSRSEMNVSTLELGDSALYLCASSPSGITNTEAFFGQGTRLTVV.

The rearrangement joins TRBV4-3 to TRBJ2-1; unclear D gene. The CDR3 runs 13 residues. CDR1 and CDR2 (germline): LGHNA, YSLEER. V lost 0 bases, J lost 7 bases, and 7 bases lay in between. The CDR3 spells CASSQDQLNEQFF. CDR3 DNA sequence: TGCGCCAGCAGCCAAGATCAGCTTAATGAGCAGTTCTTC.

The genes are TRBV30 and TRBJ1-5, with D possibly being TRBD1 (6 bases). V was cut by 5 bases and J by 2 bases, with 10 bases left in between. The CDR3 is 13 amino acids. CDR1 and CDR2 from the germline V gene are GTSNPN and SVGIG (reference sequence). CDR3 nucleotides: TGTGCCTGGGCAGGGGAGGGCAATCAGCCCCAGCATTTT. Protein: CAWAGEGNQPQHF.

The rearrangement uses TRBV15 and TRBJ2-2, with D possibly matching TRBD2 (5 bases). Germline CDR1 LNHNV, CDR2 YYDKDF (reference sequence). This CDR3 is 17 amino acids long. V was cut by 0 bases and J by 3 bases, with 14 bases left in between. In DNA form, the CDR3 reads TGTGCCACCAGCAGAGATAAAGCGGAACGAGACACCGGGGAGCTGTTTTTT. Amino acids: CATSRDKAERDTGELFF.

V is TRBV3-1 (or the pseudogene TRBV3-2) and J is TRBJ1-2, with TRBD1 as a possible D gene (6 bases). The length of the CDR3 is 13 residues. CDR1 is LGHDT, CDR2 YNNKEL, per germline (reference sequence). The V end lost 4 bases, the J end lost 4 bases, and 10 bases lay between the germline ends. Here the CDR3 DNA reads TGTGCCAGCAGCCGCGGGGGCAGCTATGGCTACACCTTC. It encodes CASSRGGSYGYTF.

The chain employs TRBV18 and TRBJ1-1, with 10 positions matching TRBD1. The CDR3 covers 17 residues. V was pared by 3 bases and J by 4 bases, with 11 bases of the junction left unmatched. Per the germline V gene, CDR1 is KGHSH and CDR2 is LQKENI. The chain's CDR3 is CASSPTLGQGMGTEAFF. The CDR3 DNA reads as TGTGCCAGCTCACCGACCTTGGGACAGGGGATGGGCACTGAAGCTTTCTTT.

The V and J genes are TRBV5-8 and TRBJ2-3; possibly TRBD1 or TRBD2 for D (6 bases each). Germline lookup yields CDR1 SGHTS and CDR2 YDEGEE. CDR3 length equals 15 residues. V was pared by 5 bases and J by 4 bases, with 17 bases between. The CDR3 loop reads CASRSWGAPPDTQYF. The CDR3, as DNA: TGTGCCAGCAGGTCCTGGGGGGCCCCACCAGATACGCAGTATTTT. Supplemented by reference TRBV5-8 and TRBJ2-3, the full variable domain reads EAGVTQSPTHLIKTRGQQATLRCSPISGHTSVYWYQQALGLGLQFLLWYDEGEERNRGNFPPRFSGRQFPNYSSELNVNALELEDSALYLCASRSWGAPPDTQYFGPGTRLTVL.

The chain uses TRBV7-3 and TRBJ2-3; TRBD2 aligns across 10 bases. This CDR3 has 15 residues. From germline, CDR1 is SGHTA and CDR2 FQGTGA. V was pared by 5 bases and J by 2 bases, with 4 bases of the junction left unmatched. The CDR3 sequence: CASSRAGGPTDTQYF. In DNA, the CDR3 is TGTGCCAGCAGCAGAGCGGGGGGGCCCACAGATACGCAGTATTTT.

The chain links TRBV5-1 to TRBJ1-1; D not certain. Germline V CDR1 and CDR2: SGHRS, YFSETQ. Trimming took off 4 bases at V and 5 bases at J, with 15 bases between the two ends. The CDR3 covers 14 residues. The CDR3 here is CASSRLGGGTEAFF. For the CDR3, the DNA is TGCGCCAGCAGCAGATTGGGTGGAGGTACTGAAGCTTTCTTT. Together with reference TRBV5-1 and TRBJ1-1, the CDR3 gives the full variable domain: KAGVTQTPRYLIKTRGQQVTLSCSPISGHRSVSWYQQTPGQGLQFLFEYFSETQRNKGNFPGRFSGRQFSNSRSEMNVSTLELGDSALYLCASSRLGGGTEAFFGQGTRLTVV.

The chain employs TRBV2 and TRBJ1-1, with 9 bases lining up with TRBD1. V shed 3 bases and J 7 bases; nucleotides not matched to a gene: 12. The germline gives CDR1 SNHLY, CDR2 FYNNEI. The CDR3 contains 16 residues. The CDR3 loop is CASSERTGALPFEAFF. The CDR3, as DNA: TGTGCCAGCAGTGAGAGGACAGGGGCACTGCCGTTTGAAGCTTTCTTT. Based on the CDR3 plus reference TRBV2 and TRBJ1-1, the full variable domain is EPEVTQTPSHQVTQMGQEVILRCVPISNHLYFYWYRQILGQKVEFLVSFYNNEISEKSEIFDDQFSVERPDGSNFTLKIRSTKLEDSAMYFCASSERTGALPFEAFFGQGTRLTVV.

CDR3 DNA sequence: TGTGCCAGCAGCCTCGTAGGACTGCAATCTGGAAACACCATATATTTT. Translation: CASSLVGLQSGNTIYF. The chain joins TRBV14 to TRBJ1-3; D not certain. V lost 4 bases, J lost 1 base, and 14 bases lay in between. CDR3 length: 16 residues. CDR1 and CDR2 from the germline V gene are SGHDN and FVKESK.

The chain employs TRBV11-3 and TRBJ1-4; D is uncertain. Germline CDR1 and CDR2: SGHNT and YENEEA. With 6 bases removed from V and 5 bases from J, the gap between germline ends came to 16 bases. This CDR3 has 15 residues. Here the CDR3 reads CASRKRRDANEKLFF. CDR3 nucleotides: TGTGCCAGCAGAAAGAGGCGGGATGCAAATGAAAAACTGTTTTTT.

The rearrangement uses TRBV29-1 and TRBJ1-2, with 9 positions matching TRBD1. CDR1 and CDR2 (germline): SQVTM, ANQGSEA. The CDR3 has 14 residues. Trimming cost V 0 bases and J 7 bases; bases outside gene matches: 6. CDR3: CSVEDWDRVGGYTF. CDR3 in DNA: TGCAGCGTTGAAGATTGGGACAGGGTGGGTGGCTACACCTTC.

The V call is TRBV3-1 (or the pseudogene TRBV3-2), the J call TRBJ2-1; D call uncertain. Germline CDR1 reads LGHDT; CDR2 reads YNNKEL (reference sequence). The CDR3 length is 12 residues. With 1 base removed from V and 10 bases from J, the gap between germline ends came to 8 bases. The CDR3 DNA reads TGTGCCAGCAGCCAAGTTTCAGGCGAGCAGTTCTTC. Its translation is CASSQVSGEQFF.

The V gene is TRBV11-2, the J gene TRBJ2-3; unclear D gene. This CDR3 is built from 11 residues. The V and J ends lost 5 bases and 5 bases respectively, with 5 bases between them. Germline lookup yields CDR1 SGHAT and CDR2 FQNNGV. The CDR3 bases are TGTGCCAGCAGCCATCAAGATACGCAGTATTTT. As protein: CASSHQDTQYF.

The genes are TRBV6-5 and TRBJ1-2, with a tentative D call TRBD1 (5 bases). The germline V and J ends were trimmed by 6 bases and 3 bases, with 8 bases remaining between them. CDR1 is MNHEY, CDR2 SVGAGI, per germline. The CDR3 extends over 12 amino acids. CDR3 sequence: CASSRDHYGYTF. CDR3 nucleotides: TGTGCCAGCAGCAGGGACCACTATGGCTACACCTTC.

V and J are TRBV7-3 and TRBJ2-1, with 12 positions matching TRBD2. This CDR3 is built from 15 residues. In germline, CDR1 is SGHTA, CDR2 FQGTGA. J was trimmed by 5 bases and V by 3 bases; bases with no gene match: 2. DNA for the CDR3: TGTGCCAGCAGCTTGCTAGCGGGGGGGCACAATGAGCAGTTCTTC. Translated: CASSLLAGGHNEQFF.

Comment on this clone: In the same sample, other DNA sequences code for this CDR3. The chain is built from TRBV6-1 and TRBJ1-1, with TRBD1 matching 10 bases. Germline CDR1 reads MNHNS; CDR2 reads SASEGT. This CDR3 has 15 amino acids. The junction had 4 bases not matched to a gene; V was cut back by 3 bases and J by 3 bases. The CDR3 coding sequence is TGTGCCAGCAGTGACGGGGACAGGGGATACACTGAAGCTTTCTTT. Encoded protein: CASSDGDRGYTEAFF.

The chain employs TRBV29-1 and TRBJ1-1; TRBD1 might be the D (5 bases). This CDR3 comprises 13 residues. Germline CDR1 SQVTM, CDR2 ANQGSEA. V dropped 1 base and J dropped 5 bases, with 11 bases sitting between them. The CDR3 region is CSVEAGGWTEAFF. CDR3 in DNA: TGCAGCGTTGAAGCGGGGGGGTGGACTGAAGCTTTCTTT.

The chain couples TRBV4-1 to TRBJ1-1; weak D call: TRBD1 (6 bases). V was clipped by 0 bases and J by 7 bases, with 18 bases between them. The CDR3 is 16 residues long. CDR1 is MGHRA, CDR2 YSYEKL, per germline. The CDR3 reads CASSQDWGAAGVEAFF. CDR3 nucleotides: TGCGCCAGCAGCCAAGATTGGGGGGCCGCGGGGGTTGAAGCTTTCTTT.

The chain has TRBV10-2 and TRBJ2-1; 8 nucleotides match TRBD2. Trimming took 5 bases from V and 3 from J; bases not matched to a gene: 0. This CDR3 contains 13 residues. Germline values: CDR1 WSHSY, CDR2 SAAADI. The CDR3 region has the DNA TGCGCCAGCAGTAGCGGGAGCTACAATGAGCAGTTCTTC. This codes for CASSSGSYNEQFF.